Listed below are T cell receptor beta chains from one sample, sequenced in a study of T-cell reconstitution after alpha-beta-depleted transplantation in children. One entry per CDR3 protein, called by TCRdb with MiXCR from the PCR reads. The table includes approximately 640,000 distinct CDR3 sequences, roughly 17% detected once. This material consisted of PBMCs from the stem cell graft donor, taken from the stem cell graft. Receptor source: a human donor who donated a stem cell graft to a child with acute myeloid leukemia. Both conserved end residues are part of each CDR3. Fields, in order: V gene, J gene, clone size, D gene, CDR3 protein, CDR3 DNA. A D gene is named only where the DNA matches it firmly. Only some rows state a clone size, as once, few, many or a class for expanded clones.

v_call: TRBV7-2; j_call: TRBJ1-6; clone_size: -; d_call: -; cdr3_aa: CASSLGSRNSPLHF; cdr3_nt: TGTGCCAGCAGCTTAGGGAGTCGGAATTCACCCCTCCACTTT
v_call: TRBV30; j_call: TRBJ2-1; clone_size: -; d_call: TRBD2; cdr3_aa: CACQGRGGRNEQFF; cdr3_nt: TGTGCCTGCCAAGGGCGGGGGGGCAGGAATGAGCAGTTCTTC
v_call: TRBV5-6; j_call: TRBJ2-3; clone_size: few; d_call: -; cdr3_aa: CASSRFWGPGADTQYF; cdr3_nt: TGTGCCAGCAGCCGATTTTGGGGGCCGGGGGCAGATACGCAGTATTTT
v_call: TRBV20-1; j_call: TRBJ1-1; clone_size: many; d_call: -; cdr3_aa: CRAATGLNTEAFF; cdr3_nt: TGCAGGGCCGCTACAGGACTTAACACTGAAGCTTTCTTT
v_call: TRBV20-1; j_call: TRBJ2-3; clone_size: many; d_call: TRBD2; cdr3_aa: CSAEEASGGPTDTQYF; cdr3_nt: TGCAGTGCCGAGGAAGCTAGCGGGGGTCCTACAGATACGCAGTATTTT
v_call: TRBV6-1; j_call: TRBJ2-7; clone_size: -; d_call: TRBD1; cdr3_aa: CASSPLGTVNYEQYF; cdr3_nt: TGTGCCAGCAGCCCGCTAGGGACAGTAAACTACGAGCAGTACTTC
v_call: TRBV5-6; j_call: TRBJ2-1; clone_size: few; d_call: TRBD1; cdr3_aa: CASRETGRNEQFF; cdr3_nt: TGTGCCAGCAGGGAGACAGGGCGGAATGAGCAGTTCTTC
v_call: TRBV12-3/TRBV12-4; j_call: TRBJ2-2; clone_size: -; d_call: TRBD2; cdr3_aa: CASSPREFTGELFF; cdr3_nt: TGTGCCAGCAGTCCGCGGGAGTTCACCGGGGAGCTGTTTTTT
v_call: TRBV24-1; j_call: TRBJ2-1; clone_size: -; d_call: -; cdr3_aa: CASSQGGSYNEQFF; cdr3_nt: TGTGCCTCAAGCCAGGGGGGCTCCTACAATGAGCAGTTCTTC
v_call: TRBV29-1; j_call: TRBJ1-2; clone_size: few; d_call: -; cdr3_aa: CSVEPLRGDGYTF; cdr3_nt: TGCAGCGTTGAGCCACTCCGAGGGGACGGCTACACCTTC
v_call: TRBV5-5; j_call: TRBJ1-4; clone_size: few; d_call: -; cdr3_aa: CASSPGLSGGEKLFF; cdr3_nt: TGTGCCAGCAGCCCGGGACTGTCGGGAGGTGAAAAACTGTTTTTT
v_call: TRBV21-1; j_call: TRBJ1-2; clone_size: many; d_call: -; cdr3_aa: CASSIHRGNYGYTF; cdr3_nt: TGTGCCAGCAGCATTCACAGGGGGAACTATGGCTACACCTTC
v_call: TRBV7-2; j_call: TRBJ2-2; clone_size: many; d_call: -; cdr3_aa: CASSQGRDTGELFF; cdr3_nt: TGTGCCAGCTCACAGGGACGGGACACCGGGGAGCTGTTTTTT
v_call: TRBV7-3; j_call: TRBJ2-1; clone_size: -; d_call: TRBD1; cdr3_aa: CASSSDGTEFNEQFF; cdr3_nt: TGTGCCAGCAGCTCAGACGGGACAGAGTTCAATGAGCAGTTCTTC
v_call: TRBV12-3/TRBV12-4; j_call: TRBJ2-1; clone_size: many; d_call: TRBD2; cdr3_aa: CASSSPSSGVRNEQFF; cdr3_nt: TGTGCCAGCAGTTCCCCCTCCAGCGGGGTACGCAATGAGCAGTTCTTC
v_call: TRBV27; j_call: TRBJ1-5; clone_size: -; d_call: TRBD1; cdr3_aa: CASGTGSTGNQPQHF; cdr3_nt: TGTGCCAGCGGGACAGGTAGTACGGGCAATCAGCCCCAGCATTTT
v_call: TRBV25-1; j_call: TRBJ2-1; clone_size: -; d_call: -; cdr3_aa: CASSEYSLYNEQFF; cdr3_nt: TGTGCCAGCAGTGAATACAGCCTGTACAATGAGCAGTTCTTC
v_call: TRBV27; j_call: TRBJ2-3; clone_size: many; d_call: -; cdr3_aa: CASSFSGWGLTDTQYF; cdr3_nt: TGTGCCAGCAGTTTTTCGGGCTGGGGGCTGACAGATACGCAGTATTTT
v_call: TRBV10-3; j_call: TRBJ2-3; clone_size: few; d_call: -; cdr3_aa: CARPEQVPSTDTQYF; cdr3_nt: TGTGCCCGACCCGAACAGGTTCCTAGCACAGATACGCAGTATTTT
v_call: TRBV6-5; j_call: TRBJ2-7; clone_size: -; d_call: -; cdr3_aa: CASSYLRDAAYEQYF; cdr3_nt: TGTGCCAGCAGTTACCTCCGGGACGCTGCCTACGAGCAGTACTTC
v_call: TRBV20-1; j_call: TRBJ1-6; clone_size: many; d_call: -; cdr3_aa: CSASTGLNSPLHF; cdr3_nt: TGCAGTGCTAGTACGGGACTAAATTCACCCCTCCACTTT
v_call: TRBV5-6; j_call: TRBJ2-7; clone_size: many; d_call: -; cdr3_aa: CASSLSAASRSTYEQYF; cdr3_nt: TGTGCCAGCAGCTTGTCGGCCGCCTCAAGGAGCACCTACGAGCAGTACTTC
v_call: TRBV4-3; j_call: TRBJ2-3; clone_size: few; d_call: -; cdr3_aa: CASSQDPGPSSTDTQYF; cdr3_nt: TGCGCCAGCAGCCAAGACCCAGGCCCTTCTAGCACAGATACGCAGTATTTT
v_call: TRBV4-3; j_call: TRBJ2-7; clone_size: many; d_call: -; cdr3_aa: CASSQDRDSAYEQYF; cdr3_nt: TGCGCCAGCAGCCAAGATCGTGACAGTGCCTACGAGCAGTACTTC
v_call: TRBV6-5; j_call: TRBJ2-1; clone_size: many; d_call: -; cdr3_aa: CASARATYNEQFF; cdr3_nt: TGTGCCAGCGCCCGGGCGACCTACAATGAGCAGTTCTTC
v_call: TRBV24-1; j_call: TRBJ2-3; clone_size: -; d_call: -; cdr3_aa: CATSDFPIQGASTDTQYF; cdr3_nt: TGTGCCACCAGTGATTTCCCGATTCAGGGAGCTTCCACAGATACGCAGTATTTT
v_call: TRBV5-8; j_call: TRBJ1-5; clone_size: many; d_call: -; cdr3_aa: CASSLGDHNQPQHF; cdr3_nt: TGTGCCAGCAGCTTGGGGGACCACAATCAGCCCCAGCATTTT
v_call: TRBV7-9; j_call: TRBJ2-2; clone_size: -; d_call: -; cdr3_aa: CAGEVGLANTGELFF; cdr3_nt: TGTGCCGGCGAGGTTGGCCTCGCGAACACCGGGGAGCTGTTTTTT
v_call: TRBV29-1; j_call: TRBJ2-5; clone_size: many; d_call: TRBD1; cdr3_aa: CSTPSGGFEETQYF; cdr3_nt: TGCAGCACTCCCTCAGGGGGCTTCGAAGAGACCCAGTACTTC
v_call: TRBV28; j_call: TRBJ2-3; clone_size: few; d_call: -; cdr3_aa: CASSFQWDTQYF; cdr3_nt: TGTGCCAGCAGTTTCCAATGGGATACGCAGTATTTT
v_call: TRBV7-2; j_call: TRBJ2-2; clone_size: few; d_call: -; cdr3_aa: CASSWSQGRIAGELFF; cdr3_nt: TGTGCCAGCAGCTGGTCCCAGGGGCGGATCGCCGGGGAGCTGTTTTTT